This TCR beta chain stems from a study of T cells and Merkel cell carcinoma outcomes (dated by TCRdb to about 2020). Background for the entire study: The study examined the tumor T-cell repertoire together with T-cell density as predictors of clinical outcome in patients with Merkel cell carcinoma.

On this clone: The target of this receptor is not known. Per-base quality was not reported, and no clone a single base away is much larger than it.

To prepare the library, the immunoSEQ multiplex PCR assay was applied. In its TCRdb copy, this immuneACCESS table keeps in-frame sequences only and misses some clones. Where compared with another copy, unresolved V genes explain less than half of these, and the others have no known cause. A total of roughly 15,000 clones appear in this sample, 81% of them only once. Roughly 10% of the sample is in the top ten clones. Per the germline V gene (reference sequence), MNHNY is the CDR1 and SVGAGI is the CDR2. V is pruned by 3 bases and J by 2 bases, leaving 6 bases of the junction without a gene match. From cysteine to phenylalanine, the CDR3 is 15 amino acids long. The read is trimmed to its CDR3 DNA, 45 bases read in frame from base 1. Broad study findings and their caveats: According to the report, clinical outcomes in Merkel cell carcinoma patients could be predicted using T-cell density together with features of the T-cell repertoire.

The samples were obtained from people who had Merkel cell carcinoma. This TCR derives from a human donor with Merkel cell carcinoma. The specimen was tumor tissue from Merkel cell carcinoma. This chain is built from TRBV6-6 and TRBJ1-1, and 7 junction bases match TRBD1. This receptor carries the CDR3 CASSYRQGINTEAFF. The sequenced DNA: TGTGCCAGCAGTTATCGACAGGGAATAAACACTGAAGCTTTCTTT.